The T cell receptor beta chain under discussion was sequenced for a study of molecular identifiers for immune sequencing clone quantification. The study's findings and limits: Clones that had above 20 RNA copies took up over 99% of effector molecules but under 1% in naive cells.

Concerning this clonotype: Its antigen is not known.

MiXCR, run by TCRdb on the PCR reads, gives a single entry per CDR3 protein. The data show tens of thousands of distinct CDR3 sequences, around a sixth seen once. V was trimmed by 3 bases and J by 0 bases, leaving 12 bases between them. The length of the CDR3 is 15 residues. Per the germline V gene, CDR1 is SGHAT and CDR2 is FQNNGV. The sample taken for sequencing was naive CD8+ T cells from blood, with Jurkat cell RNA spiked in. Subset specified: FACS-sorted CD8+CD4-CCR7+CD45RA+ naive T cells. This receptor was taken from a human donor in good health. Some libraries in this study had Jurkat cell RNA spiked in. The rearrangement links TRBV11-2 to TRBJ2-7, with D possibly matching TRBD1 (6 bases). CDR3 sequence reads: CASSFHQGNSYEQYF. CDR3 DNA sequence: TGTGCCAGCAGCTTTCATCAGGGGAACTCCTACGAGCAGTACTTC.